This T cell receptor beta chain was sequenced in a study of OX40 agonist ivuxolimab in advanced cancers. This CDR3 spans 15 amino acids. Trimming removed 3 bases at V and 1 base at J, with 12 bases between. CDR1 MDHEN and CDR2 SYDVKM come from the germline V gene. The assay was immunoSEQ multiplex PCR, and TCRdb's table has in-frame clones only and misses some. The sample gives around 72,000 clones, roughly four fifths of which show up once; roughly 0.4% is in the top ten. Study findings and constraints: At doses 0.1 to 3.0 mg/kg, CD4+ and CD8+ clones expanded.

About this clone: Its antigen is not identified.

Sequenced here: CD4+ or CD8+ T cells sorted from blood, sampled in a trial of the OX40 agonist ivuxolimab. The J gene is TRBJ1-1, the V gene TRBV28; D not certain. This TCR was recovered from an adult with an advanced solid tumor such as melanoma, head and neck, liver or kidney cancer. DNA of the CDR3: TGTGCCAGCAGTTTGGTGGCCACAGCGAACACTGAAGCTTTCTTT. Protein product: CASSLVATANTEAFF.